The 2 T cell receptor beta chains below come from one sample, sequenced in a study of T cells after yellow fever vaccination. MiXCR, applied by TCRdb to the 5' RACE reads, yields one record per CDR3 protein. The table records roughly 240,000 distinct CDR3 sequences, more than 6.5% of them present only once. Sequenced material: CD4+ T cells sorted from PBMCs, taken on the day of the yellow fever booster vaccination. The receptors originated from a man aged 25-40 years who received the YFV17D yellow fever vaccine.

This clonotype was seen only a few times. The V call is TRBV20-1, the J call TRBJ2-7; D might be TRBD2 (6 bases). Germline lookup yields CDR1 DFQATT and CDR2 SNEGSKA (reference sequence). CDR3 length equals 16 residues. The V gene lost 5 bases and the J gene lost 2 bases, with 22 bases spanning the gap. The CDR3, as DNA: TGCAGTGCTGGGGAGCCCGGGACTGGAGTTACCTACGAGCAGTACTTC. It codes for CSAGEPGTGVTYEQYF.

This clonotype came up many times. The CDR3 carries no conserved terminal phenylalanine or tryptophan, so it likely arises from a read error. The limits of the CDR3 on the DNA are not certain, so only TCRdb's listed CDR3 is given. The V and J genes are TRBV5-6 and TRBJ2-7; the table assigns TRBD2, which was not confirmed against the DNA. Germline V lookup: CDR1 SGHDT, CDR2 YYEEEE. The CDR3 spans 14 amino acids, including both terminal residues. CDR3 sequence reads: CASSLSGTAKIFYI.